These 5 T cell receptor beta chains originate from one sample sequenced in a study of blood T cell repertoires in COVID-19. This table comes from immunoSEQ multiplex PCR, and its TCRdb copy is limited to in-frame clones, with some not included. The sample includes about 220,000 clones, around four fifths of them seen just once. Sequencing was carried out using peripheral blood. The receptors originated from a man aged 30 to 39 with active or convalescent COVID-19.

In its sample, this clone was seen once. This rearrangement joins TRBV6-5 to TRBJ2-2; 9 nucleotides line up with TRBD1. CDR1 MNHEY and CDR2 SVGAGI come from the germline V gene. V gave up 6 bases and J gave up 4 bases; unmatched junction bases: 6. The CDR3 totals 15 residues. The CDR3 loop is CASRSTGGATGELFF. The CDR3 region has the DNA TGTGCCAGCAGGTCAACAGGGGGCGCCACCGGGGAGCTGTTTTTT.

The chain recombines TRBV21-1 with TRBJ2-3; the table's D call of TRBD2 was not tested on the DNA. TRBV21-1 is designated a pseudogene. This CDR3 contains 15 residues. CDR3 coding DNA: TGTGCCAGCAGCAAACGGGGTAGCGGGAGGGATACGCAGTATTTT. Protein sequence: CASSKRGSGRDTQYF.

This clone was counted a single time. This chain links TRBV28 with TRBJ1-1; the D gene is possibly TRBD1 (6 bases). Trimming shortened V by 7 bases and J by 5 bases, and 20 bases separated the two germline ends. CDR1 is MDHEN, CDR2 SYDVKM, per germline. This CDR3 comprises 15 residues. DNA for the CDR3: TGTGCCAGCATCCCGGTTGCGGGGGCTGGGACTGAAGCTTTCTTT. Residues: CASIPVAGAGTEAFF.

The DNA for the CDR3 is TGTGCCAGTAGTACCGACAGGGGGGGGAACACTGAAGCTTTCTTT. It encodes CASSTDRGGNTEAFF. The genes are TRBV19 and TRBJ1-1; the match to TRBD1 covers 9 bases. CDR3 length equals 15 residues. After removal of 4 bases from V and 1 base from J, the junction contained 4 bases not matched to a gene. Germline loops: CDR1 LNHDA, CDR2 SQIVND (reference sequence).

The rearrangement joins TRBV6-4 to TRBJ1-1, with 12 bases aligning to TRBD1. The V gene end was trimmed by 1 base and the J gene end by 2 bases; junction bases not matched to a gene: 17. The CDR3 covers 21 residues. CDR1 MRHNA and CDR2 SNTAGT come from the germline V gene. Here the CDR3 reads CASSDFSLRAGTGGINTEAFF. The DNA of the CDR3 is TGTGCCAGCAGTGACTTCTCACTAAGGGCCGGGACAGGGGGCATCAACACTGAAGCTTTCTTT.